Sequencing of this TCR beta chain was carried out in a study of blood T cells in healthy people across ages. The second PCR ran about 6 to 11 cycles with a sample-barcoded 5' primer and J-beta primers. TCRdb ran MiXCR on the 5' RACE reads and lists one entry per CDR3 protein. The sample contains 1,800,000 or so distinct CDR3 sequences, about 39% of which appear only once. This sequence was found in a human donor in good health. The sequencing input was blood.

CDR3 DNA: TGCAGCGTTGAAGGGACGGTTGAAGCTTTCTTT. Its protein product is CSVEGTVEAFF. This chain joins TRBV29-1 and TRBJ1-1, with unresolved D. This CDR3 has 11 amino acids. In germline, CDR1 is SQVTM, CDR2 ANQGSEA. Trimming took off 1 base at V and 7 bases at J, with 7 bases between the two ends.